What follows describes a single T cell receptor (beta chain). Its antigen is as yet unknown. This sample was taken from a study of cytomegalovirus exposure and HLA in healthy donors. General study results and limits: Among donors in an Asian-associated ancestry cluster, a later analysis reportedly found fewer N-insertions than the roughly 730-donor mean. Several top significant clusters appeared, in a later analysis, to be linked to common viral pathogens. 87-base-pair reads could not separate some V segments, including TRBV6-2 and TRBV6-3.

Primers included in the PCR were 60 Vbeta and 13 Jbeta primers. Profiling relied on immunoSEQ multiplex PCR, and the TCRdb table lists in-frame clones only, not all of them. The sample holds tens of thousands of clones. Healthy bone marrow donors formed the donor group. The germline V gene encodes CDR1 PRHDT and CDR2 FYEKMQ (reference sequence). The V end lost 5 bases, the J end lost 5 bases, and 18 bases lay between the germline ends. CDR3 length: 15 amino acids. Sequenced input: PBMCs. This clonotype originated in a female donor in good health and CMV-seropositive. The chain joins TRBV13 to TRBJ1-2, with a tentative D call TRBD1 (6 bases). The CDR3 region has the DNA TGTGCCAGCAGCCTCGCTCAGGCAGGGGCTTATGGCTACACCTTC. Protein: CASSLAQAGAYGYTF.